This passage covers 3 T cell receptor beta chains from one sample sequenced in a study of T-cell reconstitution after alpha-beta-depleted transplantation in children. Researchers prepared the TCRbeta library using unique molecular identifiers, the study reports. TCRdb recomputed calls from the PCR reads with MiXCR, one row per CDR3 protein. The table shows almost 600,000 distinct CDR3 sequences, with about a quarter occurring only once. Sequenced here: PBMCs, sampled before TCRalphabeta/CD19-depleted stem cell transplant. These receptors were collected from a boy under two years old with Wiskott-Aldrich syndrome, due to receive a stem cell transplant.

This clonotype turned up a few times. The V gene is TRBV7-2, the J gene TRBJ2-5; D is unresolved. The germline V gene has CDR1 SGHTA and CDR2 FQGNSA. V lost 4 bases and J lost 4, with 10 bases in between. The length of the CDR3 is 13 residues. CDR3 in amino acids: CASSSGPLETQYF. CDR3 coding DNA: TGTGCCAGCAGCTCCGGACCCTTAGAGACCCAGTACTTC. The variable domain in full, completed from reference TRBV7-2 and TRBJ2-5, reads GAGVSQSPSNKVTEKGKDVELRCDPISGHTALYWYRQSLGQGLEFLIYFQGNSAPDKSGLPSDRFSAERTGGSVSTLTIQRTQQEDSAVYLCASSSGPLETQYFGPGTRLLVL.

Only a few counts were recorded for this clonotype. The chain links TRBV28 to TRBJ2-5; D is uncertain. The germline V and J ends were trimmed by 5 bases and 7 bases, with 11 bases remaining between them. Germline V gene lookup returns CDR1 MDHEN and CDR2 SYDVKM. This CDR3 has 12 amino acids. The CDR3 sequence: CASSTSSGTQYF. The CDR3 nucleotides are TGTGCCAGCAGTACCTCGTCGGGGACCCAGTACTTC.

This clonotype was seen a few times. The CDR3 here is CASSLSDRYTEAFF. The CDR3 DNA reads TGTGCCAGCAGTTTATCAGACAGGTACACTGAAGCTTTCTTT. The rearrangement uses TRBV28 and TRBJ1-1; weak D call: TRBD1 (6 bases). CDR3 length equals 14 residues. The germline V gene encodes CDR1 MDHEN and CDR2 SYDVKM. The V gene lost 1 base and the J gene lost 3 bases, with 9 bases spanning the gap.